The 6 T cell receptor beta chains given below trace back to one sample, sequenced in a study of shared clonotypes between healthy human individuals (TCRdb year 2020). The library was obtained by the immunoSEQ multiplex PCR assay. The table comes from immuneACCESS by way of TCRdb, which keeps in-frame sequences with V and J called. Part of the clones is missing from these tables; in studies checked, under half for an unresolved V gene and the rest for unknown reasons. The sample data list hundreds of thousands of clones, and about 85% of these were observed just once. The top ten constitute roughly 13% of the sample. Sequenced: PBMCs. Receptors were obtained from a woman in her thirties or forties in good health. Some clones in this sample may be carry-over from other donors' samples.

The chain couples TRBV28 to TRBJ1-4; D gene ambiguous. Germline V CDR1 and CDR2: MDHEN, SYDVKM. V was cut by 3 bases and J by 1 base, with 12 bases left in between. The CDR3 contains 16 residues. The CDR3 nucleotides read TGTGCCAGCAGTTTGTTGGGGTCGGGAACTAATGAAAAACTGTTTTTT. Translating gives CASSLLGSGTNEKLFF.

A few counts support this clone. This rearrangement joins TRBV28 to TRBJ1-1, with D possibly matching TRBD1 (5 bases). Trimming shortened V by 1 base and J by 4 bases, and 13 bases separated the two germline ends. The CDR3 sequence is 15 residues long. The germline CDR1 and CDR2 sequences are MDHEN and SYDVKM. Written as DNA, the CDR3 is TGTGCCAGCAGTTTATTGGCTGGGGCGGGCACTGAAGCTTTCTTT. It yields the protein CASSLLAGAGTEAFF.

V usage is TRBV28 and J usage is TRBJ2-1; 7 positions match TRBD2. The V and J ends lost 7 bases and 4 bases, in that order; junction bases with no gene match: 13. The germline V gene encodes CDR1 MDHEN and CDR2 SYDVKM. CDR3 length equals 16 residues. The CDR3 region has the DNA TGTGCCAGCAAAATCCCGGGACTACACCTTTACAATGAGCAGTTCTTC. As protein: CASKIPGLHLYNEQFF. The full variable domain, completed using reference TRBV28 and TRBJ2-1, is DVKVTQSSRYLVKRTGEKVFLECVQDMDHENMFWYRQDPGLGLRLIYFSYDVKMKEKGDIPEGYSVSREKKERFSLILESASTNQTSMYLCASKIPGLHLYNEQFFGPGTRLTVL.

The chain couples TRBV18 to TRBJ1-2, with 8 bases fitting TRBD1. Germline lookup yields CDR1 KGHSH and CDR2 LQKENI. This CDR3 is 14 amino acids long. The J segment lost 3 bases and the V segment lost 6 bases, leaving 6 bases of the junction unmatched. The CDR3 sequence is CASSPGQDYYGYTF. Written as DNA, the CDR3 is TGTGCCAGCTCTCCGGGACAGGACTACTATGGCTACACCTTC.

V and J are TRBV10-1 and TRBJ1-3; unclear D gene. The CDR3 runs 14 residues. CDR1 WNHNN and CDR2 SYGVQD come from the germline V gene (reference sequence). Trimming cost V 2 bases and J 0 bases, with 5 bases left between them. This CDR3 reads CASSEGFSGNTIYF. In DNA, the CDR3 is TGCGCCAGCAGTGAGGGATTCTCTGGAAACACCATATATTTT.

J is TRBJ2-5 and V is TRBV6-5, with D possibly matching TRBD2 (6 bases). The CDR3 has 14 amino acids. V lost 4 bases, J lost 5 bases, and 14 bases lay in between. Germline assignment: CDR1 MNHEY and CDR2 SVGAGI. CDR3 nucleotide sequence: TGTGCCAGCAGTTCGCAGGGTGGAGGGGAGACCCAGTACTTC. It yields the protein CASSSQGGGETQYF.